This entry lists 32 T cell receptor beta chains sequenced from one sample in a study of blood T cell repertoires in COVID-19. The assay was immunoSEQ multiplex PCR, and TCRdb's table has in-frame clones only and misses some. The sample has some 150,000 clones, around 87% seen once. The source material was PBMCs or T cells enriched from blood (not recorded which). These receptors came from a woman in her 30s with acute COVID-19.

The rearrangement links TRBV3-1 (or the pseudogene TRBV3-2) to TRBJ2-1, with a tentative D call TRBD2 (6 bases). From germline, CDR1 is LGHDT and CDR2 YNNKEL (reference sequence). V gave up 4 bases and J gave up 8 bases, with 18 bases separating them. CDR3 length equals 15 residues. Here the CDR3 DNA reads TGTGCCAGCAGCCCGACTCAAGGGGAGGTTTATGAGCAGTTCTTC. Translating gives CASSPTQGEVYEQFF.

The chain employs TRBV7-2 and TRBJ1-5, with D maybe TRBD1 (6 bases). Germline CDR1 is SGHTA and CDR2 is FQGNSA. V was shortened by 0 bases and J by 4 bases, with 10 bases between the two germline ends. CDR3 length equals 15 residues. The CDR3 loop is CASSLAGGSNQPQHF. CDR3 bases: TGTGCCAGCAGCTTAGCTGGGGGCTCGAATCAGCCCCAGCATTTT.

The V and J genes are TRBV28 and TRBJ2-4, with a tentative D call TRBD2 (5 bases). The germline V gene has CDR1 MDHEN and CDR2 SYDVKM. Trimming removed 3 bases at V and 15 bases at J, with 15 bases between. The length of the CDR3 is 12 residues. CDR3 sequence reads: CASSFKLLDLYF. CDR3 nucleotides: TGTGCCAGCAGTTTTAAACTACTAGACTTGTACTTC.

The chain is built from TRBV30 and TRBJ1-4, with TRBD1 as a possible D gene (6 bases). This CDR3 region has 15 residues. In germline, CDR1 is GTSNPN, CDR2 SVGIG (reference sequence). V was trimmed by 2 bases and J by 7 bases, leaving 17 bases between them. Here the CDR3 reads CAWSPPGQRSEKLFF. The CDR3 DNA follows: TGTGCCTGGAGTCCGCCGGGACAACGATCTGAAAAACTGTTTTTT.

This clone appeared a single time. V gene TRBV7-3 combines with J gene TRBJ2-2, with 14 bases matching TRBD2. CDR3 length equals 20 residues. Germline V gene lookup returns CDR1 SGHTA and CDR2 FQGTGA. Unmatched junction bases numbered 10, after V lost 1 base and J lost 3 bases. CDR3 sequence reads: CASSLSPRLAGGTDTGELFF. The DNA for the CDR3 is TGTGCCAGCAGCTTAAGCCCCCGACTAGCGGGAGGGACAGACACCGGGGAGCTGTTTTTT.

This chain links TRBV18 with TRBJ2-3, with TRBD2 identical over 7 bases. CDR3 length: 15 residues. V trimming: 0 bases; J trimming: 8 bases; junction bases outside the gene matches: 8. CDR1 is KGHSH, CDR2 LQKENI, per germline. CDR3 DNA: TGTGCCAGCTCACCACCGTCGGGGGGAAAGGGTACGCAGTATTTT. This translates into CASSPPSGGKGTQYF.

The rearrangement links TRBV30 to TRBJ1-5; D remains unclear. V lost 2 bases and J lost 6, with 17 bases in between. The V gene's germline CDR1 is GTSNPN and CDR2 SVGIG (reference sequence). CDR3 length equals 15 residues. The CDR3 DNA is TGTGCCTGGAGTATCCAATGGGAGGCTGGTCAGCCCCAGCATTTT. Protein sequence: CAWSIQWEAGQPQHF.

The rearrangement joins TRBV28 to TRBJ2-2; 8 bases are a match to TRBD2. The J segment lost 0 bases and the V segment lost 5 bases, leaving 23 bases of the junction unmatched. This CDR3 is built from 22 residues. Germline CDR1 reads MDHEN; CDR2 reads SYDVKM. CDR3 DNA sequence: TGTGCCAGCAGTCCGGGACTAGTAATTCTTCTTGTCGAAAACGCGAACACCGGGGAGCTGTTTTTT. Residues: CASSPGLVILLVENANTGELFF.

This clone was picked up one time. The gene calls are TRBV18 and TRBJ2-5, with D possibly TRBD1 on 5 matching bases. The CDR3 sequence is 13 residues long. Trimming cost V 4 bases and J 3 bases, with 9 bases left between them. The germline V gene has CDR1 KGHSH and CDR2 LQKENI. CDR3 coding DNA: TGTGCCAGCTCACTCAGGGTAGAAGAGACCCAGTACTTC. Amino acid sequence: CASSLRVEETQYF.

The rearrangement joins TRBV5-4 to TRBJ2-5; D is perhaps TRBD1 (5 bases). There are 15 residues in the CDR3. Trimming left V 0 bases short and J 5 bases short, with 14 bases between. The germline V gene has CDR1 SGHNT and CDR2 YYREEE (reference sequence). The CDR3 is CASSLASGPYETQYF. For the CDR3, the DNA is TGTGCCAGCAGCTTGGCCTCAGGGCCCTACGAGACCCAGTACTTC.

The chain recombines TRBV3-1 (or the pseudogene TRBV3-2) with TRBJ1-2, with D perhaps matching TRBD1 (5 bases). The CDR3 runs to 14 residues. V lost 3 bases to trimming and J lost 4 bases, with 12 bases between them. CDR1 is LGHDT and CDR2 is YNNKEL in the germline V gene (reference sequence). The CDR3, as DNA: TGTGCCAGCAGCCATGCTGACAGACTCTATGGCTACACCTTC. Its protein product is CASSHADRLYGYTF.

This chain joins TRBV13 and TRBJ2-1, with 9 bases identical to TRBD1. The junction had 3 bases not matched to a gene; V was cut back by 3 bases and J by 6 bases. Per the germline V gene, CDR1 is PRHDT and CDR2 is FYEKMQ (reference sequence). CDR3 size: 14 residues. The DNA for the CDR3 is TGTGCCAGCAGCTTTTTACAGGGGGCCAATGAGCAGTTCTTC. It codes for CASSFLQGANEQFF.

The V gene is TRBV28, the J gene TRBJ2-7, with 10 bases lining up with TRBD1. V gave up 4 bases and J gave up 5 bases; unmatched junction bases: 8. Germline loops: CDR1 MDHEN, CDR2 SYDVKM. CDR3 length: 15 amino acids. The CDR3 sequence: CASSSQGQGRDEQYF. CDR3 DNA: TGTGCCAGCAGTTCACAGGGACAGGGGAGGGACGAGCAGTACTTC.

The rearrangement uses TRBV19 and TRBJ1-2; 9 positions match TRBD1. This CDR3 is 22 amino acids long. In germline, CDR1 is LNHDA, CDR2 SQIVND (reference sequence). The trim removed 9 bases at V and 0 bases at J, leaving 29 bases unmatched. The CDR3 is CARSGPISCTGGGLYANYGYTF. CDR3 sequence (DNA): TGTGCCAGATCGGGCCCCATATCGTGTACAGGGGGCGGACTCTACGCTAACTATGGCTACACCTTC.

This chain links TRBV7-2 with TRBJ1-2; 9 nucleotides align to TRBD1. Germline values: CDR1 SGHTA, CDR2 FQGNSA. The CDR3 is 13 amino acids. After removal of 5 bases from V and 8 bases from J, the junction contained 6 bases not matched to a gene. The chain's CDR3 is CASSQGQGLGYTF. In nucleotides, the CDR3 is TGTGCCAGCAGCCAGGGACAGGGACTAGGCTACACCTTC.

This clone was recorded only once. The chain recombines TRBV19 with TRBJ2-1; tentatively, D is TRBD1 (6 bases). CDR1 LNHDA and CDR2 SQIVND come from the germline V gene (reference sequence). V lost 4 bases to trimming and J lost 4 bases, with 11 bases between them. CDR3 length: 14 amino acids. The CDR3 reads CASSRRTDYNEQFF. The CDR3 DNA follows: TGTGCCAGTAGTAGAAGGACAGATTACAATGAGCAGTTCTTC.

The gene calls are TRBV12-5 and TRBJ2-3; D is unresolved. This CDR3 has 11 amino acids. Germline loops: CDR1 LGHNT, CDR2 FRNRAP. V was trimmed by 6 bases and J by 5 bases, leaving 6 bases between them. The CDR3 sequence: CASGVGDTQYF. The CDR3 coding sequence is TGTGCTAGTGGAGTCGGAGATACGCAGTATTTT.

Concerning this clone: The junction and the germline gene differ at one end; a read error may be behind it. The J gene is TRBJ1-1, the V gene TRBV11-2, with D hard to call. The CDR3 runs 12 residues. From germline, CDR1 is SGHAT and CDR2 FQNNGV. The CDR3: CASSLDQTEAFF. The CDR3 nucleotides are TGTGCCAGCAGCCTAGATCAAACTGAAGCTTTCTTT.

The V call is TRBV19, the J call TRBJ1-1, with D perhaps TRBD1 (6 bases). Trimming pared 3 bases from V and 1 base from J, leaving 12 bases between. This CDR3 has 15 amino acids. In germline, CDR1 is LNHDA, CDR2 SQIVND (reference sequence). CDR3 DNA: TGTGCCAGTAGTATCCGCGGGGGCAGGAACACTGAAGCTTTCTTT. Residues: CASSIRGGRNTEAFF.

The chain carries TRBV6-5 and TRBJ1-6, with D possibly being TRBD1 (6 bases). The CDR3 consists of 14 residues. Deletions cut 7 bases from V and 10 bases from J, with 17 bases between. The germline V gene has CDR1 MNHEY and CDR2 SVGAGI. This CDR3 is CASNPGEGRSPLHF. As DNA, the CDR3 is TGTGCCAGCAACCCAGGGGAGGGGCGATCACCCCTCCACTTT.

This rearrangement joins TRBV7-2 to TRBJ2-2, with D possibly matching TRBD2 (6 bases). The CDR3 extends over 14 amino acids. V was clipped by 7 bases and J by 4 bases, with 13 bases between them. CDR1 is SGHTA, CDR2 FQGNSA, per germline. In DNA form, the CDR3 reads TGTGCCAGCACTCTGCTAGCGACCACCGGGGAGCTGTTTTTT. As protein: CASTLLATTGELFF. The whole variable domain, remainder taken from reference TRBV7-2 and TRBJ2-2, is GAGVSQSPSNKVTEKGKDVELRCDPISGHTALYWYRQSLGQGLEFLIYFQGNSAPDKSGLPSDRFSAERTGGSVSTLTIQRTQQEDSAVYLCASTLLATTGELFFGEGSRLTVL.

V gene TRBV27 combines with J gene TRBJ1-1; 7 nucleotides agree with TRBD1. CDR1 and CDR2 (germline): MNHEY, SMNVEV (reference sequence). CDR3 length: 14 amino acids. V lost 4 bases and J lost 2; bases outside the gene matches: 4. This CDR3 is CASSWTGGNTEAFF. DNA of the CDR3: TGTGCCAGCAGTTGGACAGGCGGAAACACTGAAGCTTTCTTT.

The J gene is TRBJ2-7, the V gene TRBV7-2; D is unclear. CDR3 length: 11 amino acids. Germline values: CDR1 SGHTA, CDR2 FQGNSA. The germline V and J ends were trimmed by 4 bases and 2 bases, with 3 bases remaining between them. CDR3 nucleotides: TGTGCCAGCAGCTCCGCCTACGAGCAGTACTTC. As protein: CASSSAYEQYF.

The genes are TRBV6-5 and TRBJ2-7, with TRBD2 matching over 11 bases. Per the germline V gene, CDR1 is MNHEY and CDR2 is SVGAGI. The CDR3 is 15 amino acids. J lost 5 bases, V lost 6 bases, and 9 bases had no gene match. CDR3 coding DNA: TGTGCCAGCAGCCCCATAGCGGGAGGGCCCGACGAGCAGTACTTC. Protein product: CASSPIAGGPDEQYF.

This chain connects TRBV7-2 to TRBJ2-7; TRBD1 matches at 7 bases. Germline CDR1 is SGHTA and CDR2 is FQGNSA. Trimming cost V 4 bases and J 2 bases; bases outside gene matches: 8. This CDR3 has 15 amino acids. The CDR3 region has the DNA TGTGCCAGCAGCTCAGAACAGGGGAGCGCCTACGAGCAGTACTTC. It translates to CASSSEQGSAYEQYF.

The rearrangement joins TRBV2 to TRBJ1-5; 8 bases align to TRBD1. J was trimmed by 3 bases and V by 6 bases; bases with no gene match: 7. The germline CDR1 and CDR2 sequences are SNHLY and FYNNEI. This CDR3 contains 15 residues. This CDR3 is CASSGQGSYNQPQHF. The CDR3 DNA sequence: TGTGCCAGCAGCGGACAGGGTTCTTACAATCAGCCCCAGCATTTT.

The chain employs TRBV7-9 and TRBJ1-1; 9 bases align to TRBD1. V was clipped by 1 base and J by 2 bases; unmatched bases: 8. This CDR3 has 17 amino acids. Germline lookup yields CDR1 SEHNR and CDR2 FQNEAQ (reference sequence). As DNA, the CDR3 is TGTGCCAGCAGCTTAGGTACAGGGGGCTTGGTAAACACTGAAGCTTTCTTT. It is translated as CASSLGTGGLVNTEAFF.

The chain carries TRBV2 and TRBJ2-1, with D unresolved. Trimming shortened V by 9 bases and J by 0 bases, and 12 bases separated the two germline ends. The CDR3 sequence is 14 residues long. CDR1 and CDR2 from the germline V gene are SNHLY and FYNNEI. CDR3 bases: TGTGCCAGTAGTTCACAGATCTCCTACAATGAGCAGTTCTTC. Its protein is CASSSQISYNEQFF.

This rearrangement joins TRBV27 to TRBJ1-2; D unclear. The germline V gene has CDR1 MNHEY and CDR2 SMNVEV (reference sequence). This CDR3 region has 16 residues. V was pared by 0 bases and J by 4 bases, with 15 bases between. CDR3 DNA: TGTGCCAGCAGTTTATCGAAGCGGGCAGCGGGCTATGGCTACACCTTC. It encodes CASSLSKRAAGYGYTF.

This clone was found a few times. CDR3 protein: CASSLTETGSELFF. CDR3 bases: TGTGCCAGCAGCTTAACGGAGACAGGGTCGGAGCTGTTTTTT. The chain combines TRBV7-9 with TRBJ2-2, with 7 bases identical to TRBD1. The J segment lost 10 bases and the V segment lost 2 bases, leaving 7 bases of the junction unmatched. This CDR3 has 14 amino acids. Germline CDR1 SEHNR, CDR2 FQNEAQ (reference sequence).

Here the CDR3 DNA reads TGTGCCAGCAGCGCCCCAGAGGTTAGCGCCCACTCCTACAATGAGCAGTTCTTC. Protein product: CASSAPEVSAHSYNEQFF. The genes are TRBV9 and TRBJ2-1, with D tentatively TRBD2 (5 bases). The germline V gene has CDR1 SGDLS and CDR2 YYNGEE. CDR3 length equals 18 residues. The V gene lost 3 bases and the J gene lost 0 bases, with 19 bases spanning the gap. Complete variable domain (other parts from reference TRBV9 and TRBJ2-1): DSGVTQTPKHLITATGQRVTLRCSPRSGDLSVYWYQQSLDQGLQFLIQYYNGEERAKGNILERFSAQQFPDLHSELNLSSLELGDSALYFCASSAPEVSAHSYNEQFFGPGTRLTVL.

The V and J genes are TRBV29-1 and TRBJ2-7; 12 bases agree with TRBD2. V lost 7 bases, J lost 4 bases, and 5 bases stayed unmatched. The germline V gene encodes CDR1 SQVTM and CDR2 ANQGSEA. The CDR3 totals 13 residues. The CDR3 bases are TGCAGCGCCAGGACTAGCGGGAAGTACGAGCAGTACTTC. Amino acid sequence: CSARTSGKYEQYF.